This TCR beta chain originates from a study of blood T cell repertoires in COVID-19. Overall study context: Whether acute or convalescent, the COVID-19 samples came from the United States, Italy and Spain. PBMCs, B-cell-depleted T cells, or T cells were the source of the cDNA or gDNA that made up the material.

Germline assignment: CDR1 LNHDA and CDR2 SQIVND (reference sequence). The CDR3 loop spans 12 amino acids. Assay used: immunoSEQ multiplex PCR; TCRdb lists only in-frame clones, some missing. The sample yields hundreds of thousands of clones, roughly 85% seen once. Sequenced material: peripheral blood. The rearrangement uses TRBV19 and TRBJ1-2, with D tentatively TRBD1 (5 bases). The sequence was obtained from a human donor in a cohort sampled during active COVID-19. The CDR3 region has the DNA TGTGTCAGCCGGGGGTTAAGGGAAGGCTACACCTTC. Its protein product is CVSRGLREGYTF. Full variable domain (rest looked up from reference TRBV19 and TRBJ1-2): DGGITQSPKYLFRKEGQNVTLSCEQNLNHDAMYWYRQDPGQGLRLIYYSQIVNDFQKGDIAEGYSVSREKKESFPLTVTSAQKNPTAFYLCVSRGLREGYTFGSGTRLTVV.